Presented here are 11 T cell receptor beta chains from one specimen sequenced in a study of a mutant IDH1 vaccine in newly diagnosed glioma. The time point: week 11, during vaccination. Vaccinated patients received 300 ug of mutant IDH1 20-mer peptide per dose, with topical imiquimod. Profiling relied on immunoSEQ multiplex PCR, and the TCRdb table lists in-frame clones only, not all of them. Among 100,000 to 150,000 clones listed, around four fifths were seen once. Their cognate antigens are unknown. Sequences were derived from PBMCs, sampled from a glioma patient whose treatment included an IDH1 peptide vaccine. Source of these receptors: a man between 40 and 49 years old with glioma.

The chain carries TRBV18 and TRBJ1-3; unclear D gene. The CDR3 spans 15 residues. Germline assignment: CDR1 KGHSH and CDR2 LQKENI. Trimming pared 1 base from V and 0 bases from J, leaving 7 bases between. This CDR3 reads CASSPRTDSGNTIYF. The CDR3 DNA reads as TGTGCCAGCTCACCACGGACCGACTCTGGAAACACCATATATTTT. The whole variable domain, filled in from reference TRBV18 and TRBJ1-3, reads NAGVMQNPRHLVRRRGQEARLRCSPMKGHSHVYWYRQLPEEGLKFMVYLQKENIIDESGMPKERFSAEFPKEGPSILRIQQVVRGDSAAYFCASSPRTDSGNTIYFGEGSWLTVV.

The genes are TRBV6-5 and TRBJ1-2; TRBD1 aligns across 7 bases. V lost 10 bases to trimming and J lost 1 base; unmatched junction nucleotides: 9. Germline V gives CDR1 MNHEY, CDR2 SVGAGI. CDR3 length: 14 residues. The CDR3, as DNA: TGTGCCACGCGGGCGACAGGGAATAACTATGGCTACACCTTC. Amino acids: CATRATGNNYGYTF.

The chain couples TRBV7-2 to TRBJ2-7; D may be TRBD1 (6 bases). The CDR3 loop spans 13 amino acids. The V end was cut by 5 bases, the J end by 2 bases, with 10 bases between. Germline-derived CDR1 and CDR2 are SGHTA and FQGNSA. The CDR3 DNA follows: TGTGCCAGCAGCCGGGACAAGCCCTACGAGCAGTACTTC. Its translation: CASSRDKPYEQYF.

V usage is TRBV4-2 and J usage is TRBJ1-6, with TRBD1 as a possible D gene (5 bases). Germline CDR1 LGHNA, CDR2 YNFKEQ. The CDR3 runs 16 residues. V dropped 4 bases and J dropped 2 bases, with 12 bases sitting between them. The CDR3 reads CASSLSRGTYNSPLHF. CDR3 bases: TGTGCCAGCAGCCTGAGCCGGGGGACCTATAATTCACCCCTCCACTTT.

This chain joins TRBV28 and TRBJ2-7, with 12 bases aligning to TRBD2. The CDR3 contains 13 residues. Germline CDR1 and CDR2: MDHEN and SYDVKM. V shed 9 bases, J shed 7 bases, and the junction held 7 bases outside the gene matches. The CDR3 loop reads CASRTSGVEEQYF. The CDR3 bases are TGTGCCAGTCGGACTAGCGGGGTTGAGGAGCAGTACTTC. Filled out from reference TRBV28 and TRBJ2-7, the complete variable domain reads DVKVTQSSRYLVKRTGEKVFLECVQDMDHENMFWYRQDPGLGLRLIYFSYDVKMKEKGDIPEGYSVSREKKERFSLILESASTNQTSMYLCASRTSGVEEQYFGPGTRLTVT.

The chain joins TRBV19 to TRBJ1-1; D is undetermined. Trimming left V 3 bases short and J 7 bases short, with 15 bases between. In germline, CDR1 is LNHDA, CDR2 SQIVND (reference sequence). The CDR3 has 14 residues. The CDR3 sequence: CASSIPGKISEAFF. The CDR3 DNA reads as TGTGCCAGTAGTATCCCCGGTAAAATCAGTGAAGCTTTCTTT. Variable domain in full (rest from reference TRBV19 and TRBJ1-1): DGGITQSPKYLFRKEGQNVTLSCEQNLNHDAMYWYRQDPGQGLRLIYYSQIVNDFQKGDIAEGYSVSREKKESFPLTVTSAQKNPTAFYLCASSIPGKISEAFFGQGTRLTVV.

This clone was observed once. The CDR3 here is CASSGASYEQYF. The CDR3 bases are TGCGCCAGCAGTGGCGCGTCCTACGAGCAGTACTTC. This chain connects TRBV10-1 to TRBJ2-7; no reliable D call. The germline gives CDR1 WNHNN, CDR2 SYGVQD (reference sequence). V was clipped by 4 bases and J by 1 base, with 5 bases between them. The CDR3 consists of 12 residues.

The chain recombines TRBV6-1 with TRBJ1-5; possibly TRBD1 for D (6 bases). In germline, CDR1 is MNHNS, CDR2 SASEGT. CDR3 length: 12 amino acids. Deletions cut 7 bases from V and 7 bases from J, with 11 bases between. DNA for the CDR3: TGTGCCAGCATGGGGGGCGTCCAGCCCCAGCATTTT. It codes for CASMGGVQPQHF.

This clone was seen only a few times. V gene TRBV5-4 combines with J gene TRBJ1-4; D remains ambiguous. CDR3 length equals 13 residues. Germline-derived CDR1 and CDR2 are SGHNT and YYREEE (reference sequence). V dropped 0 bases and J dropped 5 bases, with 5 bases sitting between them. This CDR3 is CASSLAVNEKLFF. The CDR3 nucleotides are TGTGCCAGCAGCTTGGCAGTGAATGAAAAACTGTTTTTT. Full variable domain (missing parts from reference TRBV5-4 and TRBJ1-4): ETGVTQSPTHLIKTRGQQVTLRCSSQSGHNTVSWYQQALGQGPQFIFQYYREEENGRGNFPPRFSGLQFPNYSSELNVNALELDDSALYLCASSLAVNEKLFFGSGTQLSVL.

This sequence joins TRBV7-8 and TRBJ2-7; 9 bases agree with TRBD2. CDR3 length equals 16 residues. Losses at the gene ends were 3 bases for V and 3 bases for J; bases not matched to a gene: 9. Germline lookup yields CDR1 SGHVS and CDR2 FQNEAQ. CDR3 sequence reads: CASSFTGTSSFYEQYF. CDR3 DNA: TGTGCCAGCAGCTTTACCGGGACTAGCTCCTTCTACGAGCAGTACTTC.

This clone occurred a few times. The rearrangement uses TRBV9 and TRBJ1-6; D gene ambiguous. The CDR3 consists of 12 residues. Looked up from germline, CDR1 is SGDLS and CDR2 is YYNGEE. Trimming shortened V by 0 bases and J by 10 bases, and 5 bases separated the two germline ends. The CDR3 is CASSVGGSPLHF. CDR3 nucleotide sequence: TGTGCCAGCAGCGTAGGAGGGTCACCCCTCCACTTT.